This TCR beta chain originates from a study of blood T cell repertoires in COVID-19. The germline CDR1 and CDR2 sequences are SNHLY and FYNNEI. This CDR3 region has 15 residues. V lost 10 bases to trimming and J lost 6 bases; unmatched junction nucleotides: 12. Sequencing was performed with immunoSEQ multiplex PCR; in TCRdb, only in-frame clones are kept and a portion is missing. The data hold about 130,000 clones, with roughly 90% observed a single time. The chain uses TRBV2 and TRBJ2-1; 10 bases agree with TRBD1. The TCR sequence derives from a man between 50 and 59 years old with active COVID-19. The sequenced material came from peripheral blood. The CDR3 nucleotides are TGTGCCATCGTCTTGGGGACAGGGGTCTCCAATGAGCAGTTCTTC. Its protein is CAIVLGTGVSNEQFF.